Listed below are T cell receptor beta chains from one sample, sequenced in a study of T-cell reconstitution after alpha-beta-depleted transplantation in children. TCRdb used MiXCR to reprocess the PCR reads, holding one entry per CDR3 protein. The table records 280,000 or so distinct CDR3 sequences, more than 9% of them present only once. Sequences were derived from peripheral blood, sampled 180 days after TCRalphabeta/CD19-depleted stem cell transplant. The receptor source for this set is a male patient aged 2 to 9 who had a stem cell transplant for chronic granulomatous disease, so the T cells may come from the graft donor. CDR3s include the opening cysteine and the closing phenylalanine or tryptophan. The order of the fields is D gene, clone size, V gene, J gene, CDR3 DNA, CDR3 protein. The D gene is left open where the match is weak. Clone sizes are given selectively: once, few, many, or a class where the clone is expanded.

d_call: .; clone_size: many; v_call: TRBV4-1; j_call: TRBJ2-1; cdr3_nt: TGCGCCAGCAGCCAAGATGGCAGGCACTCCTACAATGAGCAGTTCTTC; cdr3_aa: CASSQDGRHSYNEQFF
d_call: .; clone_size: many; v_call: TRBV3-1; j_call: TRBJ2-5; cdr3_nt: TGTGCCAGCAGCCTTTACTCCGGGACGACAGAGACCCAGTACTTC; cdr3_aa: CASSLYSGTTETQYF
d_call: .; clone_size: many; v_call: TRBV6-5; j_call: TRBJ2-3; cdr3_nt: TGTGCCAGCAGTTACTCAGTACCGGGGTACAGCAAGACAGATACGCAGTATTTT; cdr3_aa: CASSYSVPGYSKTDTQYF
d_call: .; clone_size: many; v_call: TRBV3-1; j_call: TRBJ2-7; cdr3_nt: TGTGCCAGCAGCCAAGGGGCCCTCGTGACCTACGAGCAGTACTTC; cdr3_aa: CASSQGALVTYEQYF
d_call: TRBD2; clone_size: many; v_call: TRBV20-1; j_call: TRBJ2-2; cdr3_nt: TGCAGTGCCCTTGTGGCGGGGGGCAACACCGGGGAGCTGTTTTTT; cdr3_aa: CSALVAGGNTGELFF
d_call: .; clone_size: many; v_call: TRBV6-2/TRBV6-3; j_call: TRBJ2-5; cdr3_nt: TGTGCCAGCAGAAACCCAGGCCAAGAGACCCAGTACTTC; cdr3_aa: CASRNPGQETQYF
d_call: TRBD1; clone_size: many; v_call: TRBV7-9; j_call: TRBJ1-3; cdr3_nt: TGTGCCAGCAGCTTAGCCAGTACAGGGGCTGGAAACACCATATATTTT; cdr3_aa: CASSLASTGAGNTIYF
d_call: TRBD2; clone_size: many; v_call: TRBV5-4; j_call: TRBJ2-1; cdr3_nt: TGTGCCGGGGGGGGGCTAGCGGGGAGCAATGAGCAGTTCTTC; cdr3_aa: CAGGGLAGSNEQFF
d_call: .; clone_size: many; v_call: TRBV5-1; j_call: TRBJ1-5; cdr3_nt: TGCGCCAAACGAGGGAGTTATAGCAATCAGCCCCAGCATTTT; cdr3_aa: CAKRGSYSNQPQHF
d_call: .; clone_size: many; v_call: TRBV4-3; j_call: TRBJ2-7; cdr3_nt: TGCGCCAGCAGCCAATCTCAGGGTTACGAGCAGTACTTC; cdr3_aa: CASSQSQGYEQYF
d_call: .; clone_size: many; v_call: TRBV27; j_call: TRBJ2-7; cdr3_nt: TGTGCCAGCAGTAGCGGAACCGACGGACACGAGCAGTACTTC; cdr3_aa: CASSSGTDGHEQYF
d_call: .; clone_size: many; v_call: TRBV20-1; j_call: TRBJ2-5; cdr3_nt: TGCAGTGCTAGAGGGGGGGCCCGGGAGACCCAGTACTTC; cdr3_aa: CSARGGARETQYF
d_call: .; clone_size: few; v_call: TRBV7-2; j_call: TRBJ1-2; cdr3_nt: TGTGCCAGCAGCTTAAAATTGGGAGGCTATGGCGACACCTTC; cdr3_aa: CASSLKLGGYGDTF
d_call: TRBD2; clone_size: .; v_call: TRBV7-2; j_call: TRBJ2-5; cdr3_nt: TGTGCCAGCAGACTAGCAGCGGCCGGGGGGGAGACCCAGTACTTC; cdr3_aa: CASRLAAAGGETQYF
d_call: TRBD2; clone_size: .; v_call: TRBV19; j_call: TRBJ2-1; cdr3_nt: TGTGCCAGCTCGGGAGGCTTCCATGAGCAGTTCTTC; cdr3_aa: CASSGGFHEQFF
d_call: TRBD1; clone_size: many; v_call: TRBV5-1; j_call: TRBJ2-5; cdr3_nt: TGCGCCAGCAGCACCACAGGGGGACAGGAGACCCAGTACTTC; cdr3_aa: CASSTTGGQETQYF
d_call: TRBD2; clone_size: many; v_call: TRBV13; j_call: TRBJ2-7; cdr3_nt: TGTGCCAGCAGCACAAGGACTAGCGGGACCTACGAGCAGTACTTC; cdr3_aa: CASSTRTSGTYEQYF
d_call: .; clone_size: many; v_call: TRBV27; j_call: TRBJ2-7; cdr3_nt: TGTGCCAGCAGTTTAAGTTGGGGGCTAGCTCTCGAGCAGTACTTC; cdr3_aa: CASSLSWGLALEQYF
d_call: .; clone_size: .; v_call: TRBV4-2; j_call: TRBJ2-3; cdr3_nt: TGTGCCAGCAGCCAAGAGGGGAGTGGCAGTGGCACAGATACGCAGTATTTT; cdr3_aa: CASSQEGSGSGTDTQYF